Listed below are T cell receptor beta chains from one sample, sequenced in a study of T cells in Graves' hyperthyroidism and ophthalmopathy. TCRdb reanalysed the multiplex PCR reads using MiXCR and keeps one entry per CDR3 protein. In the table there are about 270,000 distinct CDR3 sequences, about 20% of which are singletons. The sample was blood. Receptors originate from a man between 25 and 39 years old with Graves' ophthalmopathy. Each CDR3 is given with its conserved first and last residue. Only some rows state a clone size, as once, few, many or a class for expanded clones.

V,J,size,CDR3
TRBV4-1,TRBJ2-3,-,CASSPLDRGIKDTQYF
TRBV18,TRBJ2-7,many,CASSLSTGIGYEQYF
TRBV14,TRBJ1-2,few,CASSQVGLNYGYTF
TRBV7-3,TRBJ2-1,-,CASSLQSGSSDEQFF
TRBV20-1,TRBJ2-2,-,CSASQGGTGELFF
TRBV27,TRBJ2-7,-,CATLGPGQGGYEQYF
TRBV7-2,TRBJ2-5,-,CATSPQGQETQYF
TRBV4-1,TRBJ2-7,-,CASSRLPGQAYEQYF
TRBV6-1,TRBJ1-1,many,CASSFQGWTNTEAFF
TRBV12-5,TRBJ1-1,-,CASGLVSTGRTEAFF
TRBV4-1,TRBJ2-6,few,CASSQRTGFSGANVLTF
TRBV18,TRBJ2-5,-,CASSLGTGGRETQYF
TRBV28,TRBJ2-7,few,CASSTRTSGSYEQYF
TRBV3-1,TRBJ2-2,few,CASSHRQGSDTGELFF
TRBV28,TRBJ2-7,many,CASSSPGQPYEQYF
TRBV7-8,TRBJ2-1,-,CASSQLAGEYNEQFF
TRBV14,TRBJ2-1,-,CASSQEAGVEQFF
TRBV7-8,TRBJ1-6,many,CASSRAVNSPLHF
TRBV9,TRBJ1-4,few,CASSPARAFGKLFF
TRBV6-1,TRBJ2-3,few,CASSGKGGGMTDTQYF
TRBV7-9,TRBJ2-7,-,CASSWVLAGGYEQYF
TRBV29-1,TRBJ2-7,many,CSVRVTASYEQYF
TRBV7-6,TRBJ2-7,few,CASSSFHSGNPYEQYF
TRBV6-1,TRBJ2-5,few,CASSSQGVRQETQYF
TRBV12-3/TRBV12-4,TRBJ1-4,few,CASSSHQGTNEKLFF
TRBV3-1,TRBJ2-2,many,CASTPLLTNTGELFF
TRBV7-8,TRBJ2-7,-,CASSLETSGTDEQYF
TRBV28,TRBJ1-2,-,CASSLGQARTNYGYTF
TRBV2,TRBJ1-4,-,CTSRGRGAATNEKLFF
TRBV12-3/TRBV12-4,TRBJ1-1,many,CASSFGAGTFF
TRBV12-3/TRBV12-4,TRBJ2-4,many,CASSPAGAKNIQYF
TRBV28,TRBJ2-7,many,CASSSSPGGYEQYF
TRBV18,TRBJ2-3,few,CASSPLTSGRTSTDTQYF
TRBV7-2,TRBJ2-3,many,CASSPRDFPTDTQYF
TRBV28,TRBJ2-1,many,CASSSTQSSGRRSYNEQFF
TRBV29-1,TRBJ2-1,few,CSVSPPASGYNEQFF
TRBV6-2/TRBV6-3,TRBJ2-7,few,CASSYSTGFLPSYEQYF
TRBV20-1,TRBJ2-5,-,CSARLTSGVGTQYF
TRBV20-1,TRBJ2-5,few,CSARSPGLARVETQYF
TRBV25-1,TRBJ1-5,few,CASSDGTDSNQPQHF
TRBV2,TRBJ1-5,-,CASRKGNRQNQPQHF
TRBV11-2,TRBJ2-7,-,CASSLVAPSGGTYEQYF
TRBV2,TRBJ1-3,-,CASSEAGDVYSGNTIYF
TRBV4-1,TRBJ2-7,-,CASSPNRQGVVDEQYF
TRBV2,TRBJ1-1,-,CASYRLNTEAFF
TRBV20-1,TRBJ2-7,many,CSASPLAGEYEQYF
TRBV7-9,TRBJ1-4,few,CASSLAPTGDEKLFF
TRBV10-2,TRBJ1-1,few,CASSANEVEGKAFF
TRBV20-1,TRBJ1-2,-,CSAIEAVGYTF
TRBV6-2/TRBV6-3,TRBJ1-2,-,CASSYGQGASANYGYTF
TRBV30,TRBJ1-1,many,CAWSEGNTEAFF
TRBV18,TRBJ2-4,many,CASSPYGQNSNIQYF
TRBV11-2,TRBJ2-7,many,CASSLPGQAVHYEQYF
TRBV7-3,TRBJ2-3,many,CASSPVAGGPDTQYF
TRBV18,TRBJ2-3,-,CASPPTSTPSTDTQYF
TRBV2,TRBJ1-1,many,CASRTQGGVANTEAFF
TRBV5-6,TRBJ2-3,few,CASSVALARVTSTDTDTQYF
TRBV20-1,TRBJ2-5,many,CSARAGGMTQETQYF